This is a list of T cell receptor beta chains from one sample in a study of shared clonotypes between healthy human individuals. This table comes from immunoSEQ multiplex PCR, and its TCRdb copy is limited to in-frame clones, with some not included. The sample includes just over 2,000,000 clones, about 95% of them seen just once. Sequencing was performed on naive CD8+ T cells sorted from blood. The receptor source for this set is a man younger than 35 in good health. Both conserved end residues are part of each CDR3. D genes are given only for firm matches. Size tells how often a clone was seen (once, few, many) or the class of an expanded clone, and some rows leave it out.

- TRBJ2-7 TRBD1 TRBV5-6 TGTGCCAGCAGCTTCGGTAGGACAGGGTCCCACGAGCAGTACTTC CASSFGRTGSHEQYF
- TRBJ2-7 - TRBV5-1 TGCGCCAGCAGCTTGGTGGCACCCACCGGCGAGCAGTACTTC CASSLVAPTGEQYF
- TRBJ2-7 TRBD1 TRBV28 TGTGCCAGCAGTGCCGGGACAGGATTTCCTTTTAGGCCCTACGAGCAGTACTTC CASSAGTGFPFRPYEQYF
- TRBJ2-5 - TRBV7-8 TGTGCCAGCACCCTAGAGGCGGGCCAAGAGACCCAGTACTTC CASTLEAGQETQYF
- TRBJ2-7 - TRBV28 TGTGCCAGCAGTGTTACATACGAGCAGTACTTC CASSVTYEQYF
- TRBJ2-1 - TRBV19 TGTGCCAGTAACCACGGGATTTACAATGAGCAGTTCTTC CASNHGIYNEQFF
- TRBJ1-4 - TRBV6-5 TGTGCCAGCAGAAACCGCAAGGAATCTGAAGAAAAACTGTTTTTT CASRNRKESEEKLFF
- TRBJ1-6 TRBD1 TRBV5-4 TGTGCCAGCAGCCCGGGACAGGGTGGTACCGATCGGTCACCCCTCCACTTT CASSPGQGGTDRSPLHF
few TRBJ2-4 - TRBV7-9 TGTGCCAGCAGCTTAGAGTCAGGGTATGACATTCAGTACTTC CASSLESGYDIQYF
- TRBJ1-6 TRBD1 TRBV7-3 TGTGCCACCTCACAGGGGTACAATTCACCCCTCCACTTT CATSQGYNSPLHF
- TRBJ2-5 TRBD2 TRBV5-1 TGCGCCAGCAGCTGGGGACTAGCGGGAGAGTTAGAGACCCAGTACTTC CASSWGLAGELETQYF
once TRBJ2-1 TRBD2 TRBV29-1 TGCAGCGTCCACCACAAGACTAGCGGGAGGACCAATGAGCAGTTCTTC CSVHHKTSGRTNEQFF
- TRBJ1-1 - TRBV28 TGTGCCAGCAGCCTCGTCGGGAACACTGAAGCTTTCTTT CASSLVGNTEAFF
- TRBJ1-2 TRBD1 TRBV7-9 TGTGCCAGCAGCTTAGGGCCCGACAGGGTTAACTATGGCTACACCTTC CASSLGPDRVNYGYTF
- TRBJ1-5 - TRBV7-8 TGTGCCAGCAGCCTCAGGCTTGATTTTGGCGATCAGCCCCAGCATTTT CASSLRLDFGDQPQHF
- TRBJ2-1 - TRBV5-1 TGCGCCAGCAGCTTGATAGACTCTCTTGAGCAGTTCTTC CASSLIDSLEQFF
- TRBJ1-1 - TRBV10-3 TGTGCCATCAGTGAGGGACACTGGGGCACTGAAGCTTTCTTT CAISEGHWGTEAFF
- TRBJ1-1 - TRBV4-1 TGCGCCAGTAACAGCAATGTTATGAACACTGAAGCTTTCTTT CASNSNVMNTEAFF
- TRBJ1-1 TRBD1 TRBV28 TGTGCCAGCAGTTACCCCAAAGCGACAGGGGGCATGAACACTGAAGCTTTCTTT CASSYPKATGGMNTEAFF
once TRBJ2-7 - TRBV7-9 TGTGCCAGCGCTATCCAAGGAGGGGAGCCGTACTTC CASAIQGGEPYF
- TRBJ2-7 - TRBV6-6 TGTGCCAGCAGTCCCCTTTTGCAGACCTACGAGCAGTACTTC CASSPLLQTYEQYF
- TRBJ1-1 - TRBV6-6 TGTGTCAGCACCTCCAGGAATGGGGAGGAAGCTTTCTTT CVSTSRNGEEAFF
- TRBJ2-1 - TRBV12-5 TGTGCTAGTGGAGGGGGTACGGGAGGCCCTTCCTACAATGAGCAGTTCTTC CASGGGTGGPSYNEQFF
few TRBJ1-5 TRBD1 TRBV19 TGTGCCAGTAGCTCCTGGGACAGGGGAGGACAGCCCCAGCATTTT CASSSWDRGGQPQHF
- TRBJ2-3 - TRBV4-3 TGCGCCAGCAGCCAAGATGGCACAGATACGCAGTATTTT CASSQDGTDTQYF
- TRBJ2-7 TRBD2 TRBV9 TGTGCCAGCAGCGTCTCGGGACTAGCTGAAGAGCAGTACTTC CASSVSGLAEEQYF
once TRBJ2-7 TRBD1 TRBV27 TGTGCCAGCAGTTTCAGGAGTGGAGGGACAGGCTACGAGCAGTACTTC CASSFRSGGTGYEQYF
- TRBJ2-7 TRBD2 TRBV19 TGTGCCAGTAGTATTGCGAGCGGGGGGGGAATCGAGCAGTACTTC CASSIASGGGIEQYF
- TRBJ2-1 TRBD2 TRBV13 TGTGCCAGCAGCTCACTATCGGGACTAGTCGGTTCCTACAATGAGCAGTTCTTC CASSSLSGLVGSYNEQFF
- TRBJ2-7 - TRBV5-1 TGCGCCAGCAGCCTCTCCGGCGGCTACGAGCAGTACTTC CASSLSGGYEQYF
- TRBJ1-4 - TRBV5-4 TGTGCCAGCAGCCAGGACGGTGAAAAACTGTTTTTT CASSQDGEKLFF
- TRBJ1-1 - TRBV9 TGTGCCAGCAGCGTCACAGGGTCCATGAACACTGAAGCTTTCTTT CASSVTGSMNTEAFF
- TRBJ2-7 - TRBV19 TGTGCCAGTAGTATAGATATGGAATACGAGCAGTACTTC CASSIDMEYEQYF
few TRBJ1-3 - TRBV5-4 TGTGCCAGCAGCTTGGTAGGGGAAAGCAGAAACACCATATATTTT CASSLVGESRNTIYF
- TRBJ2-2 TRBD2 TRBV2 TGTGCCAGCACCCGGGACTATAACACCGGGGAGCTGTTTTTT CASTRDYNTGELFF
- TRBJ2-5 - TRBV19 TGTGCCAGTAGTATAGCAGGAACGGTGGCCGAGACCCAGTACTTC CASSIAGTVAETQYF